This T cell receptor beta chain originates from a study of human T cells and chemical hapten exposure. Study-level background: The variation in per-sample TCR yields arose mainly from small differences in pooled library volumes.

TCRdb reprocessed the RACE reads via MiXCR and lists one record per CDR3 protein. The profile shows 35,000 or so distinct CDR3 sequences, about 9.4% of them singletons. Stated time point: pre-sensitization, week 0. The treatment is: therapeutic diphenylcyclopropenone sensitization with weekly scalp DPC. The study extracted total RNA from unfractionated whole blood. From germline, CDR1 is MDHEN and CDR2 SYDVKM. The V gene lost 3 bases and the J gene lost 7 bases, with 15 bases spanning the gap. The CDR3 runs to 15 residues. This clonotype occurred many times. This clonotype originated in a man in his forties or fifties with alopecia areata. Some clones in this sample may be carry-over from other donors' samples. The chain is built from TRBV28 and TRBJ2-2; possibly TRBD2 for D (5 bases). The material sequenced was whole blood, taken in connection with sensitization to the hapten diphenylcyclopropenone (DPC). The chain's CDR3 is CASSFPSGGVGELFF. The CDR3 DNA sequence: TGTGCCAGCAGTTTTCCCTCCGGAGGTGTCGGGGAGCTGTTTTTT.